This TCR beta chain was captured in a study of HIV-infected children after antiretroviral therapy interruption. A 3' RACE protocol on RNA, with unique molecular identifiers, produced the TCR library. TCRdb reprocessed the 3' RACE reads with MiXCR, giving one entry per CDR3 protein. The sample lists around 50,000 distinct CDR3 sequences, roughly 4.5% occurring once. The treatment here: PENTA 11 planned treatment interruption arm or continuous ART arm. At least 24 weeks of at least three-drug ART, in children 2 to 15 years. Study-wide results and limits: By the end of treatment interruption, naive CD4+ clonality (Gini) increased.

This clonotype was picked up many times. The antigen is undetermined. This clonotype originated in a pool of human donors with HIV. The material sequenced was CD45RA+ CD4+ T cells from PBMCs, pooled from several time points, taken from a donor given antiretroviral therapy, either interrupted or continuous. Specified subset: naive CD4+ CD45RA+ CD45RO- T cells.

CDR3 protein: CAISIDRGYGYTF. CDR3 coding DNA: TGTGCCATCAGCATAGACAGGGGCTATGGCTACACCTTC. The chain employs TRBV10-3 and TRBJ1-2; 8 positions match TRBD1. V lost 6 bases and J lost 4; bases outside the gene matches: 4. Germline CDR1 reads ENHRY; CDR2 reads SYGVKD. CDR3 length: 13 residues.